This T cell receptor beta chain was retrieved from a study of CD8+ T cells in alopecia areata. RNA was extracted and reverse transcribed into cDNA as the sequencing template. Profiled with immunoSEQ multiplex PCR; TCRdb holds only in-frame clones, not every one. The sample contains hundreds of thousands of clones, roughly 66% of which appear only once. Study outcomes and limitations: Among the cells sequenced in scalp samples are also the resident alphabeta T cells of normal skin.

V was shortened by 0 bases and J by 12 bases, with 15 bases between the two germline ends. The germline gives CDR1 LNHNV, CDR2 YYDKDF (reference sequence). This CDR3 has 13 amino acids. Remarks on this clone: What it binds is unknown.

Treatment defined: oral pan-JAK inhibitor, 5-10 mg twice daily. Researchers gathered lesional scalp punch biopsies and peripheral blood from patients with alopecia areata. This TCR was recovered from a human donor with alopecia areata. This material consisted of CD4+ T cells sorted from blood, taken at approximately week 42, from a patient treated with tofacitinib. The J gene is TRBJ2-7, the V gene TRBV15; TRBD1 might be the D (6 bases). The CDR3 nucleotides are TGTGCCACCAGCAGAGATGGACCTGGGACAAGGTACTTC. This translates into CATSRDGPGTRYF.